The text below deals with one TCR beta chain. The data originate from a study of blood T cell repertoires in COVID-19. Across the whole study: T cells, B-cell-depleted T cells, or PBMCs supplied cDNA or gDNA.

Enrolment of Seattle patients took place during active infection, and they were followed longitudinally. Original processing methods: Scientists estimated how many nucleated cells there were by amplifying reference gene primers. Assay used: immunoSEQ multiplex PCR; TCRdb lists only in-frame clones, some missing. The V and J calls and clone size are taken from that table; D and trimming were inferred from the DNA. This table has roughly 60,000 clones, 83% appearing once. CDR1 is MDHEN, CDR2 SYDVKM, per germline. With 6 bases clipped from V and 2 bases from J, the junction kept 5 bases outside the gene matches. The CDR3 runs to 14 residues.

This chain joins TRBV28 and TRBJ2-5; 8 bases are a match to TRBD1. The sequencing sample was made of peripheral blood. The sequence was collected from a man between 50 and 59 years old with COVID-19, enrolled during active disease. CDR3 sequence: CASSEGTGQETQYF. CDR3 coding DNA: TGTGCCAGCAGCGAGGGGACAGGACAAGAGACCCAGTACTTC.